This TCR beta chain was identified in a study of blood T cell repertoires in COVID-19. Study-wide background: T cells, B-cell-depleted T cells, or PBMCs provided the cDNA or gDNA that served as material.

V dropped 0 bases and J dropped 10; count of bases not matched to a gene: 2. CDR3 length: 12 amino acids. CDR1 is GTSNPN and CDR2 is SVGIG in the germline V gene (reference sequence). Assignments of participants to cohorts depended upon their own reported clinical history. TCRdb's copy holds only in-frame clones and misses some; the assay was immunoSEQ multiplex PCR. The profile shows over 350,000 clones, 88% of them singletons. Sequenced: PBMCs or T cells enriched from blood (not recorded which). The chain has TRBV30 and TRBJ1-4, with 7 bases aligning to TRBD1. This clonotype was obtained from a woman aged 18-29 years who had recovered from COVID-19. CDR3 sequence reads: CAWSVRQGKLFF. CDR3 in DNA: TGTGCCTGGAGTGTGCGACAGGGAAAACTGTTTTTT. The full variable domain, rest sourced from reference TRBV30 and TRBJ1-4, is SQTIHQWPATLVQPVGSPLSLECTVEGTSNPNLYWYRQAAGRGLQLLFYSVGIGQISSEVPQNLSASRPQDRQFILSSKKLLLSDSGFYLCAWSVRQGKLFFGSGTQLSVL.